A selection of T cell receptor beta chains follows, all from one sample in a study of T cell changes during pregnancy in multiple sclerosis. Data came from immunoSEQ multiplex PCR; TCRdb stores just in-frame clones and leaves some out. The data show 55,000 to 75,000 clones, with around 92% seen just once and almost 1.5% held by the top ten. The sample was peripheral blood, taken after pregnancy. These receptors all come from a female donor with multiple sclerosis, enrolled in a pregnancy study. The CDR3 runs from the conserved cysteine through the conserved F or W. Each record gives: clone size, D gene, V gene, J gene, CDR3 protein, CDR3 DNA. D genes are given only for firm matches. Clone size is shown for a subset of rows, as once, few, many or a class of expanded clone.

.,TRBD2,TRBV6-5,TRBJ2-7,CASSYGAGDYEQYF,TGTGCCAGCAGTTACGGAGCGGGAGACTACGAGCAGTACTTC
.,.,TRBV4-3,TRBJ2-1,CASSQAQGIHNEQFF,TGCGCCAGCAGCCAAGCCCAGGGGATTCACAATGAGCAGTTCTTC
.,.,TRBV29-1,TRBJ2-3,CSVEDRGSGTDTQYF,TGCAGCGTTGAAGATCGAGGTAGCGGCACAGATACGCAGTATTTT
.,.,TRBV28,TRBJ2-1,CASRQDLYAFF,TGTGCCAGCCGACAGGACCTCTACGCGTTCTTC
.,.,TRBV7-2,TRBJ1-2,CASSLYLEVYGYTF,TGTGCCAGCAGCTTATACTTAGAGGTCTATGGCTACACCTTC
.,TRBD1,TRBV7-9,TRBJ1-4,CASSNGQGARGNEKLFF,TGTGCCAGCAGCAATGGACAGGGGGCGCGAGGTAATGAAAAACTGTTTTTT
once,.,TRBV18,TRBJ2-7,CASSPPTRGYEQYF,TGTGCCAGCTCACCACCCACCAGGGGCTACGAGCAGTACTTC
.,TRBD2,TRBV19,TRBJ2-1,CASSFLAEACSYNEQFF,TGTGCCAGTAGTTTTCTAGCGGAGGCTTGCTCCTACAATGAGCAGTTCTTC
.,.,TRBV7-2,TRBJ2-6,CASSLPTSASGANVLTF,TGTGCCAGCAGCTTACCGACTTCAGCCTCTGGGGCCAACGTCCTGACTTTC
.,TRBD2,TRBV5-1,TRBJ2-7,CASSSGGLAGAFGEQYF,TGCGCCAGCAGCTCGGGGGGACTAGCGGGAGCTTTTGGCGAGCAGTACTTC
.,.,TRBV7-2,TRBJ1-3,CASSLEDSPLSGNTIYF,TGTGCCAGCAGCTTAGAGGACAGCCCCTTATCTGGAAACACCATATATTTT
.,TRBD1,TRBV6-6,TRBJ1-3,CASTLGGSDTIYF,TGTGCCAGCACCCTAGGGGGCTCGGACACCATATATTTT
.,.,TRBV27,TRBJ2-7,CAAGLAIYEQYF,TGTGCCGCTGGTTTGGCAATCTACGAGCAGTACTTC
.,.,TRBV30,TRBJ2-7,CAWGEDSYEQYF,TGTGCCTGGGGGGAGGATTCATACGAGCAGTACTTC
.,TRBD1,TRBV4-2,TRBJ1-1,CASSQDPDRGGNTEAFF,TGTGCCAGCAGCCAAGATCCGGACAGGGGGGGGAACACTGAAGCTTTCTTT
.,.,TRBV10-2,TRBJ2-1,CASSDPRTDGDEQFF,TGCGCCAGCAGTGATCCCCGGACCGACGGGGATGAGCAGTTCTTC
.,.,TRBV5-1,TRBJ2-1,CASSLTENEQFF,TGCGCCAGCAGCTTGACTGAGAATGAGCAGTTCTTC
.,TRBD2,TRBV5-6,TRBJ2-5,CASSIGLAGGPTQYF,TGTGCCAGCAGCATTGGACTAGCGGGAGGGCCGACCCAGTACTTC
few,.,TRBV18,TRBJ1-1,CASSPRVHEGEAFF,TGTGCCAGCTCACCACGGGTACATGAGGGTGAAGCTTTCTTT
.,.,TRBV9,TRBJ1-2,CASSVVLEGDNYGYTF,TGTGCCAGCAGCGTAGTGTTAGAGGGGGACAACTATGGCTACACCTTC
.,TRBD1,TRBV10-1,TRBJ2-7,CASSEGAREQYF,TGCGCCAGCAGCGAGGGGGCGCGGGAGCAGTACTTC
.,.,TRBV9,TRBJ1-1,CASSAGRTGSIEAFF,TGTGCCAGCAGCGCCGGCCGAACAGGGTCGATTGAAGCTTTCTTT
.,.,TRBV14,TRBJ2-7,CASSQGHTRGQYF,TGTGCCAGCAGCCAAGGCCACACAAGGGGGCAGTACTTC
.,.,TRBV6-4,TRBJ2-3,CASSDQITDTQYF,TGTGCCAGCAGTGACCAAATCACAGATACGCAGTATTTT
.,.,TRBV18,TRBJ2-7,CASSPTVGVGEQYF,TGTGCCAGCTCTCCGACTGTAGGGGTGGGGGAGCAGTACTTC
.,TRBD1,TRBV28,TRBJ1-2,CASGMGTGGLSGYTF,TGTGCCAGCGGAATGGGGACAGGGGGCCTGTCTGGCTACACCTTC
.,TRBD2,TRBV5-1,TRBJ2-1,CASSSHLTSGGNEQFF,TGCGCCAGCAGCTCTCATTTGACTAGCGGGGGGAATGAGCAGTTCTTC
.,TRBD1,TRBV18,TRBJ2-7,CASSPPGTVGESEQYF,TGTGCCAGCTCACCACCCGGGACAGTCGGGGAGTCAGAGCAGTACTTC
few,TRBD1,TRBV5-1,TRBJ2-3,CASSHRGSTDTQYF,TGCGCCAGCAGTCACAGGGGGTCCACAGATACGCAGTATTTT
.,TRBD1,TRBV30,TRBJ1-3,CAWVGQGAGNTIYF,TGTGCCTGGGTGGGACAGGGCGCTGGAAACACCATATATTTT
.,.,TRBV7-2,TRBJ1-2,CASSYFNREDYGYTF,TGTGCCAGCAGCTATTTTAACAGGGAAGACTATGGCTACACCTTC
.,TRBD2,TRBV5-1,TRBJ2-1,CASSLGLAEYNEQFF,TGCGCCAGCAGCTTGGGTCTAGCGGAGTACAATGAGCAGTTCTTC
.,TRBD1,TRBV4-2,TRBJ2-3,CASSLDRGDTQYF,TGTGCCAGCAGCCTCGACAGGGGTGATACGCAGTATTTT
.,.,TRBV4-2,TRBJ2-5,CASSQNREETQYF,TGTGCCAGCAGCCAGAACAGGGAAGAGACCCAGTACTTC
.,TRBD2,TRBV10-1,TRBJ2-3,CASSSYPGLAGGPPSDTQYF,TGCGCCAGCAGTTCCTACCCGGGACTAGCGGGAGGGCCGCCATCAGATACGCAGTATTTT
.,.,TRBV5-6,TRBJ1-4,CASSSTPEKLFF,TGTGCCAGCAGCTCGACACCTGAAAAACTGTTTTTT
.,.,TRBV28,TRBJ1-1,CASSPHLFGTEAFF,TGTGCCAGCAGTCCCCATCTATTTGGCACTGAAGCTTTCTTT
.,.,TRBV2,TRBJ1-5,CASSAWQNSNQPQHF,TGTGCCAGCAGTGCGTGGCAGAATAGCAATCAGCCCCAGCATTTT
.,.,TRBV11-1,TRBJ2-1,CASSSAQREQFF,TGTGCCAGCAGCAGCGCACAACGGGAGCAGTTCTTC
.,TRBD1,TRBV11-1,TRBJ2-3,CASSADRASTDTQYF,TGTGCCAGCAGCGCTGACAGGGCTAGCACAGATACGCAGTATTTT
.,TRBD2,TRBV4-3,TRBJ2-5,CASSQGIAGYQETQYF,TGCGCCAGCAGCCAGGGGATAGCGGGGTACCAAGAGACCCAGTACTTC
.,.,TRBV6-1,TRBJ1-5,CASSEQERQPQHF,TGTGCCAGCAGTGAACAAGAGCGGCAGCCCCAGCATTTT
.,TRBD2,TRBV19,TRBJ2-1,CASSIGLAGGREQFF,TGTGCCAGTAGTATCGGACTAGCGGGAGGGCGCGAGCAGTTCTTC
.,.,TRBV28,TRBJ1-5,CASSLLHQPQHF,TGTGCCAGCAGCCTTCTCCATCAGCCCCAGCATTTT
.,TRBD2,TRBV6-6,TRBJ2-3,CASRLAGGGSTDTQYF,TGTGCCAGCAGGCTAGCGGGGGGCGGCAGCACAGATACGCAGTATTTT
.,.,TRBV11-2,TRBJ1-2,CASSLGSDSTHYGYTF,TGTGCCAGCAGCTTAGGGTCGGACAGCACACACTATGGCTACACCTTC
.,TRBD2,TRBV5-1,TRBJ2-3,CASSLDLAATDTQYF,TGCGCCAGCAGCTTGGATCTAGCGGCTACAGATACGCAGTATTTT
.,TRBD1,TRBV5-1,TRBJ1-3,CASSGTGTSGNTIYF,TGCGCCAGCAGCGGGACAGGCACCTCTGGAAACACCATATATTTT
once,TRBD2,TRBV6-6,TRBJ2-3,CASSRTSGSIQYF,TGTGCCAGCAGTAGGACTAGCGGGAGCATACAGTATTTT
.,.,TRBV5-1,TRBJ2-7,CASSLKAGQTIYEQYF,TGCGCCAGCAGCTTGAAGGCGGGCCAGACCATATACGAGCAGTACTTC
.,TRBD1,TRBV30,TRBJ1-5,CAWSQGQVNQPQHF,TGTGCCTGGAGCCAAGGACAGGTCAATCAGCCCCAGCATTTT
.,TRBD1,TRBV9,TRBJ1-3,CASSGGQWGISGNTIYF,TGTGCCAGCAGCGGGGGACAGTGGGGGATCTCTGGAAACACCATATATTTT
.,TRBD1,TRBV7-2,TRBJ1-5,CASSSGTGHQPQHF,TGTGCCAGCAGCTCCGGGACAGGGCATCAGCCCCAGCATTTT
.,TRBD2,TRBV7-8,TRBJ2-1,CASSLGTSGRGPSYNEQFF,TGTGCCAGCAGCTTAGGGACTAGCGGGAGGGGTCCCTCCTACAATGAGCAGTTCTTC
.,.,TRBV7-2,TRBJ2-5,CASSFKGWATETQYF,TGTGCCAGCAGCTTTAAGGGGTGGGCCACAGAGACCCAGTACTTC